The 14 T cell receptor beta chains below were found in one sample sequenced in a study of T cells in localized non-small cell lung cancer. Sequenced by immunoSEQ multiplex PCR; TCRdb stores in-frame clones only, minus some. The repertoire includes about 11,000 clones, roughly four fifths of them detected once, and about 20% sits in the top ten. This sample comprised peripheral blood mononuclear cells, obtained before any cancer treatment. The origin of the receptors is a female donor over 55 with stage II lung adenocarcinoma.

The V gene is TRBV2, the J gene TRBJ1-6; a possible D gene is TRBD1 (6 bases). CDR3 length: 14 amino acids. Trimming cost V 1 base and J 6 bases, with 7 bases left between them. CDR1 SNHLY and CDR2 FYNNEI come from the germline V gene. The CDR3 sequence: CASSEEGGNSPLHF. CDR3 sequence (DNA): TGTGCCAGCAGTGAAGAAGGGGGTAATTCACCCCTCCACTTT.

This clone came up once. The chain combines TRBV6-1 with TRBJ1-5; 8 nucleotides match TRBD1. J lost 0 bases, V lost 4 bases, and 8 bases had no gene match. This CDR3 comprises 17 residues. Germline CDR1 reads MNHNS; CDR2 reads SASEGT. DNA for the CDR3: TGTGCCAGCAGTGTCGGCAGGGGGCCCTATAGCAATCAGCCCCAGCATTTT. Its translation is CASSVGRGPYSNQPQHF.

This sequence joins TRBV9 and TRBJ2-3; D is unclear. V was pared by 0 bases and J by 2 bases, with 4 bases between. The germline CDR1 and CDR2 sequences are SGDLS and YYNGEE. CDR3 size: 13 residues. The CDR3 here is CASSVDNTDTQYF. DNA of the CDR3: TGTGCCAGCAGCGTAGATAACACAGATACGCAGTATTTT.

The chain uses TRBV7-2 and TRBJ2-2, with D tentatively TRBD1 (5 bases). Germline CDR1 is SGHTA and CDR2 is FQGNSA. The CDR3 length is 14 residues. The V end was cut by 5 bases, the J end by 7 bases, with 14 bases between. In DNA, the CDR3 is TGTGCCAGCAGCCATCAGGGTGGTGACGGGGAGCTGTTTTTT. Residues: CASSHQGGDGELFF.

The V call is TRBV28, the J call TRBJ1-4; D remains unclear. Germline V gene data show CDR1 as MDHEN and CDR2 as SYDVKM. Trimming removed 4 bases from V and 8 bases from J, with 11 bases in between. There are 13 residues in the CDR3. The CDR3 loop is CASSSYVREKLFF. As DNA, the CDR3 is TGTGCCAGCAGTTCATATGTGAGGGAAAAACTGTTTTTT.

The rearrangement uses TRBV7-8 and TRBJ1-2, with D maybe TRBD1 (5 bases). The CDR3 is 13 residues long. Trimming took off 5 bases at V and 0 bases at J, with 7 bases between the two ends. CDR1 and CDR2 (germline): SGHVS, FQNEAQ. In nucleotides, the CDR3 is TGTGCCAGCAGCCAGACAGCTAACTATGGCTACACCTTC. Its translation: CASSQTANYGYTF.

The chain links TRBV6-1 to TRBJ2-7, with 7 bases aligning to TRBD2. This CDR3 is built from 14 residues. Germline CDR1 MNHNS, CDR2 SASEGT. J lost 4 bases, V lost 4 bases, and 7 bases had no gene match. CDR3 nucleotide sequence: TGTGCCAGCAGTGTGGGGGGGGAGGTATACGAGCAGTACTTC. Translated, it gives CASSVGGEVYEQYF.

The chain has TRBV7-3 and TRBJ2-1; TRBD2 matches 8 bases. Trimming cost V 4 bases and J 4 bases; bases outside gene matches: 12. Germline CDR1 reads SGHTA; CDR2 reads FQGTGA. This CDR3 has 17 amino acids. The CDR3 spells CASSSRGRGGGYNEQFF. The CDR3 coding sequence is TGTGCCAGCAGCTCCCGAGGCCGGGGCGGGGGGTACAATGAGCAGTTCTTC. Together with reference TRBV7-3 and TRBJ2-1, the CDR3 gives the full variable domain: GAGVSQTPSNKVTEKGKYVELRCDPISGHTALYWYRQSLGQGPEFLIYFQGTGAADDSGLPNDRFFAVRPEGSVSTLKIQRTERGDSAVYLCASSSRGRGGGYNEQFFGPGTRLTVL.

This chain connects TRBV6-6 to TRBJ2-3; either TRBD1 or TRBD2 may fit D (5 bases each). The V end was cut by 7 bases, the J end by 4 bases, with 12 bases between. Germline V gene sequence: CDR1 MNHNY, CDR2 SVGAGI (reference sequence). The CDR3 contains 13 residues. In DNA form, the CDR3 reads TGTGCCAGCAAGGAGGACAACGCAGATACGCAGTATTTT. Amino acid sequence: CASKEDNADTQYF.

The chain has TRBV25-1 and TRBJ1-2, with 10 bases fitting TRBD1. Germline CDR1 MGHDK, CDR2 SYGVNS. The CDR3 has 15 residues. V shed 6 bases and J 4 bases; nucleotides not matched to a gene: 8. The CDR3 DNA sequence: TGTGCCAGCAGCCGGGGGGGACAGGGGATCTATGGCTACACCTTC. This codes for CASSRGGQGIYGYTF.

The chain joins TRBV4-3 to TRBJ2-7; 11 nucleotides line up with TRBD2. This CDR3 comprises 16 residues. The trim removed 4 bases at V and 4 bases at J, leaving 9 bases unmatched. CDR1 and CDR2 (germline): LGHNA, YSLEER. The CDR3 spells CASSPNPGLAVYEQYF. The CDR3 DNA reads TGCGCCAGCAGCCCGAATCCGGGACTAGCGGTTTACGAGCAGTACTTC.

Comment on this clone: The junction does not match germline at one end; this may be a read error. This specimen includes other DNA sequences encoding the same CDR3. The V call is TRBV25-1, the J call TRBJ1-2; a possible D gene is TRBD1 (5 bases). Germline V gene data show CDR1 as MGHDK and CDR2 as SYGVNS. The CDR3 consists of 11 residues. The CDR3 loop reads CASSRGRGYTF. Here the CDR3 DNA reads TGTGCCAGCAGTCGGGGGAGGGGCTACACCTTT.

The chain has TRBV7-3 and TRBJ1-3, with D unclear. This CDR3 has 16 amino acids. The V gene's germline CDR1 is SGHTA and CDR2 FQGTGA. V was clipped by 2 bases and J by 0 bases, with 11 bases between them. CDR3 in DNA: TGTGCCAGCAGCTTAGCCCGGGCAATCTCTGGAAACACCATATATTTT. Amino acid sequence: CASSLARAISGNTIYF.

The chain is built from TRBV9 and TRBJ2-3; D gene ambiguous. V was cut by 0 bases and J by 6 bases, with 2 bases left in between. Germline V CDR1 and CDR2: SGDLS, YYNGEE. The CDR3 runs to 11 residues. This chain's CDR3 is CASSVGDTQYF. CDR3 sequence (DNA): TGTGCCAGCAGCGTAGGGGATACGCAGTATTTT.